The rows below give T cell receptor beta chains drawn from one sample of a study of cytomegalovirus exposure and HLA in healthy donors. Profiling relied on immunoSEQ multiplex PCR, and the TCRdb table lists in-frame clones only, not all of them. The sample records some 120,000 clones, around 75% being singletons. Sequencing was carried out using PBMCs. The origin of the receptors is a woman in her forties or fifties in good health and CMV-seropositive. CDR3s include the opening cysteine and the closing phenylalanine or tryptophan. The D gene is left open where the match is weak. Size tells how often a clone was seen (once, few, many) or the class of an expanded clone, and some rows leave it out.

J gene	clone size	CDR3 length	D gene	V gene	CDR3 DNA	CDR3 protein
TRBJ1-5	once	15	-	TRBV27	TGTGCCAGCAGTTATGCAGGGGCGAGCAATCAGCCCCAGCATTTT	CASSYAGASNQPQHF
TRBJ2-5	few	15	TRBD2	TRBV11-1	TGTGCCAGCAGCTTAACCGGACTAGACCAAGAGACCCAGTACTTC	CASSLTGLDQETQYF
TRBJ2-7	-	15	TRBD1	TRBV9	TGTGCCAGCAGCGTAGGGGGACAGGGGTCGGGGGAGCAGTACTTC	CASSVGGQGSGEQYF
TRBJ1-1	once	13	-	TRBV6-5	TGTGCCAGCAGTTACAGCAGGGGCACTGAAGCTTTCTTT	CASSYSRGTEAFF
TRBJ1-2	-	13	-	TRBV30	TGTGCCTGCAGGGTTCTCGCTAACTATGGCTACACCTTC	CACRVLANYGYTF
TRBJ1-4	-	12	TRBD1	TRBV5-1	TGCGCCAGCAGCGGGGGACAGGAAAAACTGTTTTTT	CASSGGQEKLFF
TRBJ1-6	-	15	-	TRBV29-1	TGCAGCGTTGAAGATGGTGGAGGGGTTGGATCACCCCTCCACTTT	CSVEDGGGVGSPLHF
TRBJ2-1	few	15	TRBD2	TRBV5-1	TGCGCCAGCAGCGGGCAGCGGGGGAGTTACAATGAGCAGTTCTTC	CASSGQRGSYNEQFF
TRBJ2-3	-	15	-	TRBV28	TGTGCCAGCAGCCTAGACGCAGGGAGCACAGATACGCAGTATTTT	CASSLDAGSTDTQYF
TRBJ1-5	-	16	TRBD1	TRBV2	TGTGCCAGCAGTGAAAAAACGTTGACAGGGCATCAGCCCCAGCATTTT	CASSEKTLTGHQPQHF
TRBJ2-7	-	13	-	TRBV2	TGTGCCAGCAGTGAAACTTTTAGCGACGAGCAGTACTTC	CASSETFSDEQYF
TRBJ2-7	-	16	TRBD2	TRBV11-2	TGTGCCAGCAGCTTAGATAGGACTAGAGGTTCCCACGAGCAGTACTTC	CASSLDRTRGSHEQYF
TRBJ2-7	-	13	TRBD1	TRBV19	TGTGCCGCACAACAGGGGTCGGGGTACGAGCAGTACTTC	CAAQQGSGYEQYF
TRBJ1-1	-	16	-	TRBV4-3	TGCGCCAGCAGCCAAGGCTCGGGCGGAAGCGGTACTGAAGCTTTCTTT	CASSQGSGGSGTEAFF
TRBJ2-7	-	15	TRBD1	TRBV28	TGTGCCAGCAGCTCTGCGGGACAGGGTTCCTACGAGCAGTACTTC	CASSSAGQGSYEQYF
TRBJ1-5	-	14	-	TRBV7-8	TGTGCCACCAATTACCGGGTCTCTAATCAGCCCCAGCATTTT	CATNYRVSNQPQHF
TRBJ1-2	-	11	-	TRBV30	TGTGCCTGGAGCAGGGACTATGGCTACACCTTC	CAWSRDYGYTF
TRBJ2-7	-	15	-	TRBV7-6	TGTGCCAGCAGCTTAGGACCAGGTAACTCCTACGAGCAGTACTTC	CASSLGPGNSYEQYF
TRBJ2-7	-	14	-	TRBV5-1	TGCGCCAGCAGCCCTAGCACCGGCGGCCACGAGCAGTACTTC	CASSPSTGGHEQYF
TRBJ2-3	-	15	TRBD2	TRBV9	TGTGCCAGCACCCGCGGGGGGGGTAGCACAGATACGCAGTATTTT	CASTRGGGSTDTQYF
TRBJ2-5	-	16	TRBD2	TRBV15	TGTGCCACCAGCAAACGGACTAGCGGGGTTATAGAGACCCAGTACTTC	CATSKRTSGVIETQYF
TRBJ1-1	once	13	-	TRBV6-1	TGTGCCAGCAGGGGACTTCGGCGCACTGAAGCTTTCTTT	CASRGLRRTEAFF
TRBJ1-1	-	13	TRBD1	TRBV5-1	TGCGCCAGCAGTGGACAGGGGGACACTGAAGCTTTCTTT	CASSGQGDTEAFF
TRBJ1-1	-	13	-	TRBV6-5	TGTGCCAGCAGTTACTCTAGGCAGGGTGAAGCTTTCTTT	CASSYSRQGEAFF
TRBJ2-7	-	15	-	TRBV7-9	TGTGCCAGCAGCTTTCAGGGGCCGGGGACCTACGAGCAGTACTTC	CASSFQGPGTYEQYF
TRBJ2-2	-	15	-	TRBV4-3	TGCGCCAGCAGCCAAGCCCGGACATTTACCGGGGAGCTGTTTTTT	CASSQARTFTGELFF
TRBJ2-3	-	15	TRBD2	TRBV7-2	TGTGCCAGCAGCTTAATCGGACTAGCCGCAGATACGCAGTATTTT	CASSLIGLAADTQYF
TRBJ2-7	-	14	-	TRBV11-2	TGTGCCAGCAGCTTAGCTCGGAGTGCCTACGAGCAGTACTTC	CASSLARSAYEQYF
TRBJ1-5	once	15	TRBD1	TRBV7-6	TGTGCCAGCAGCCCGCGGCAGGGGGGCAATCAGCCCCAGCATTTT	CASSPRQGGNQPQHF
TRBJ2-3	-	17	TRBD1	TRBV5-6	TGTGCCAGCAGCCCACCGGGACAGGTGTCGTCGGGAGATACGCAGTATTTT	CASSPPGQVSSGDTQYF
TRBJ2-1	-	15	-	TRBV10-3	TGTGCCATCAGGAAGGATCAACAGGGCCTCGGTGAGCAGTTCTTC	CAIRKDQQGLGEQFF
TRBJ2-7	once	14	TRBD2	TRBV5-1	TGCGCCAGCAGTTCCGGGACTAGCGGCAACGAGCAGTACTTC	CASSSGTSGNEQYF
TRBJ1-4	-	15	-	TRBV5-4	TGTGCCAGCAGCAGCGGGGGTCAGCAGAGGGAAAAACTGTTTTTT	CASSSGGQQREKLFF
TRBJ2-7	-	17	TRBD2	TRBV18	TGTGCCAGCTCACCACCAACTAGCGGGCTGGATGCCTACGAGCAGTACTTC	CASSPPTSGLDAYEQYF
TRBJ1-2	-	17	TRBD1	TRBV5-1	TGCGCCAGCAGCTTGGAGGCCAGGGCAGGGGGCGCGAGTGGCTACACCTTC	CASSLEARAGGASGYTF
TRBJ1-2	-	14	-	TRBV9	TGTGCCAGCAGCGTAAGCGGACCTAACTATGGCTACACCTTC	CASSVSGPNYGYTF
TRBJ2-3	-	13	TRBD1	TRBV29-1	TGCAGCGTTGGTCAGGGGGCTGCAGATACGCAGTATTTT	CSVGQGAADTQYF
TRBJ2-3	-	15	-	TRBV29-1	TGCAGCGTCCCGGGGGCGGGAGATTGGTCAGATACGCAGTATTTT	CSVPGAGDWSDTQYF
TRBJ2-7	-	15	TRBD2	TRBV28	TGTGCCAGCAGCCCCTGGACTAGCGGGTCCTACGAGCAGTACTTC	CASSPWTSGSYEQYF
TRBJ1-2	-	14	-	TRBV29-1	TGCAGCGCCCTCGAGGGGACTACCCGCTATGGCTACACCTTC	CSALEGTTRYGYTF
TRBJ2-2	few	15	TRBD1	TRBV19	TGTGCCAGTAGTATCGGGACAGGGAGGGGAGGGGAGCTGTTTTTT	CASSIGTGRGGELFF
TRBJ2-7	-	14	TRBD2	TRBV5-1	TGCGCCAGCAGCGCAAATAGCGGGCAATACGAGCAGTACTTC	CASSANSGQYEQYF
TRBJ1-2	-	17	TRBD1	TRBV5-4	TGTGCCAGCAGCCCGATGGCTCTGGGACAGGGTGGCTATGGCTACACCTTC	CASSPMALGQGGYGYTF